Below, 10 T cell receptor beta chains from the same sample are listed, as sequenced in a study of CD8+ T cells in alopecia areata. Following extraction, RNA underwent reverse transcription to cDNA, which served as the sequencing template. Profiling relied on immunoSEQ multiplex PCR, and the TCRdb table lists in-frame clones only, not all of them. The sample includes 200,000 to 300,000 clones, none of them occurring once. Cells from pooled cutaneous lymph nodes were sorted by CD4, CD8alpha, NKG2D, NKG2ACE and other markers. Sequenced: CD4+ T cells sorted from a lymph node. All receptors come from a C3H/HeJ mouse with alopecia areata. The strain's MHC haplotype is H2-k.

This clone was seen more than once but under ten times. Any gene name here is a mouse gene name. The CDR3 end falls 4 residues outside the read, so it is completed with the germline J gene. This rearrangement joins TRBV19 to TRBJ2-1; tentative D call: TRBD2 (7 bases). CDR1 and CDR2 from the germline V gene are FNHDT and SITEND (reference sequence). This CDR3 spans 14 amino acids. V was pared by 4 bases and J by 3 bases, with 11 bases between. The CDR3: CASSRGGVYAEQFF. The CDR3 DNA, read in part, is TGTGCCAGCAGTCGAGGGGGGGTCTATGCT.

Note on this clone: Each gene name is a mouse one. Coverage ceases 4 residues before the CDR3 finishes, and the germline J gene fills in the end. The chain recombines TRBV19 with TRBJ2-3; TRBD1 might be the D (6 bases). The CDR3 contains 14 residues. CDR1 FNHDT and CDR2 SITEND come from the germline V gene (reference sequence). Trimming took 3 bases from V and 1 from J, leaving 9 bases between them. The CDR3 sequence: CASSRGQRAETLYF. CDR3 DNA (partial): TGTGCCAGCAGTAGGGGACAACGTGCAGAA.

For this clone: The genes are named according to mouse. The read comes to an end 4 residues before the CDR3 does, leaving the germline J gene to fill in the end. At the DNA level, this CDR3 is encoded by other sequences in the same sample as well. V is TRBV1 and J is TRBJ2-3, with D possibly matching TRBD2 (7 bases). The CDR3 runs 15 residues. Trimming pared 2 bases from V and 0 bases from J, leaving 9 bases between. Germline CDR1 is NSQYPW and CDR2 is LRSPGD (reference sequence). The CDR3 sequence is CTCSAWGASAETLYF. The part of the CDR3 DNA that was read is TGCACCTGCAGTGCATGGGGGGCTAGTGCAGAA.

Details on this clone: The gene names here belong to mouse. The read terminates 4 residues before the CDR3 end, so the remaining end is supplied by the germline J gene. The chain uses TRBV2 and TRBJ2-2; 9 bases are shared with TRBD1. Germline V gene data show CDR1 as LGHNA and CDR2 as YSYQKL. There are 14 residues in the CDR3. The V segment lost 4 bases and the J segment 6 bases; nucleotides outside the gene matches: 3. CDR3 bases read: TGTGCCAGCAGCCCGGGACAGGGCGCCGGG. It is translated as CASSPGQGAG. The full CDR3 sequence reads CASSPGQGAGQLYF.

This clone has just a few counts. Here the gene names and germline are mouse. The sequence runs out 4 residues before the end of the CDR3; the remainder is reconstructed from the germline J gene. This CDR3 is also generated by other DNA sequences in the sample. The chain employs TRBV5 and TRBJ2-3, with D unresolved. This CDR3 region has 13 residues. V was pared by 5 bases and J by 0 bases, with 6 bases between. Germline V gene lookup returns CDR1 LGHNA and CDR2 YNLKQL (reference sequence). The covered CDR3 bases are TGTGCCAGCAGCACACATAGTGCAGAA. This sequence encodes CASSTHSAE. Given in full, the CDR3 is CASSTHSAETLYF.

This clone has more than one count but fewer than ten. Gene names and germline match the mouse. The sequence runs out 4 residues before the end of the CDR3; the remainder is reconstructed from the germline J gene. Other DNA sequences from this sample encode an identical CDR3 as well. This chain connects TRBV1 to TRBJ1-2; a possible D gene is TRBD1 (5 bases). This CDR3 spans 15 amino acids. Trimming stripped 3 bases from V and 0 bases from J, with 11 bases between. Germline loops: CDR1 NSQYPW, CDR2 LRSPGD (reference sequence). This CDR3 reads CTCSAAGQANSDYTF. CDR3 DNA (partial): TGCACCTGCAGTGCGGCTGGACAAGCAAACTCC.

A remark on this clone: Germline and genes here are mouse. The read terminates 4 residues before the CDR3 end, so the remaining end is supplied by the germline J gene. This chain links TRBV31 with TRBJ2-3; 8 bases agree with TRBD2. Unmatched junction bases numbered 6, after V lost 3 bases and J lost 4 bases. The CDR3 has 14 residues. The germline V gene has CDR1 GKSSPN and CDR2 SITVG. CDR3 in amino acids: CAWSPGGGPETLYF. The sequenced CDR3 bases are TGTGCCTGGAGCCCGGGGGGGGGCCCAGAA.

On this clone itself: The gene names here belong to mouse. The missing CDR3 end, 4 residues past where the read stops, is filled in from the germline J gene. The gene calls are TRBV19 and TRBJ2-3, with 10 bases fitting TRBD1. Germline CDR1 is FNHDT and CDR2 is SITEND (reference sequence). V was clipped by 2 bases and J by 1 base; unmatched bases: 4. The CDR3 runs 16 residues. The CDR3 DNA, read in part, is TGTGCCAGCAGTATGAGGGACAGGGGAGGTGCAGAA. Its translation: CASSMRDRGGAE. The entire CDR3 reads CASSMRDRGGAETLYF.

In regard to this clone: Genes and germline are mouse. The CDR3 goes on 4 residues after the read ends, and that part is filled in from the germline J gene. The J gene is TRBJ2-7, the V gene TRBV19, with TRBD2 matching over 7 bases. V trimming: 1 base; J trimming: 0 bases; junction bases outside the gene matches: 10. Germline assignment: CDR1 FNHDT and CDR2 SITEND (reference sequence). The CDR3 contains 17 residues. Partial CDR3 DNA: TGTGCCAGCAGTATACCTCCCGGGGGGGGTAGCTCCTAT. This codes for CASSIPPGGGSSY. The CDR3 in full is CASSIPPGGGSSYEQYF.

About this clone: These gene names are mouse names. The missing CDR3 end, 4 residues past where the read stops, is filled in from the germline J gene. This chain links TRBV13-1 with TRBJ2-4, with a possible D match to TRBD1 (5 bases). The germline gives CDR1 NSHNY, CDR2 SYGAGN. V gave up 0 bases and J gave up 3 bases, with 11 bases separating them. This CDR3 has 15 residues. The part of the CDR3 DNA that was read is TGTGCCAGCAGTGATGCAGGGAATGGGCAAAAC. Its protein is CASSDAGNGQN. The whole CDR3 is CASSDAGNGQNTLYF.